This T cell receptor (beta chain) was captured in a study of CD8+ T cells in alopecia areata. Study summary: The drug, oral tofacitinib, was given to treated patients at 5 to 10 mg twice daily. A 6-month period off drug followed tofacitinib, which lasted 6 to 18 months.

From germline, CDR1 is MGHRA and CDR2 YSYEKL. With V trimmed by 3 bases and J by 2 bases, 4 bases remained unmatched. The CDR3 runs to 14 residues. Study conclusions and caveats: It was observed that many expanded lesional clones persisted in scalp and blood during tofacitinib. One nonresponder leaves baseline CD8+ expansion's link to response uncertain.

Treatment denoted: oral pan-JAK inhibitor, 5-10 mg twice daily. As for this clone: Its target is unknown.

Sequencing used cDNA as its template, made by extracting RNA and reverse transcribing it. Some clones are missing from TCRdb's copy, which holds only in-frame ones; the method was immunoSEQ multiplex PCR. The table lists 150,000 to 200,000 clones, roughly 53% of them singletons. This chain uses TRBV4-1 with TRBJ2-7; 7 bases align to TRBD1. The receptor was derived from a human donor with alopecia areata. Source: CD8+ T cells sorted from blood, taken at week 24, from a patient treated with tofacitinib. CDR3 coding DNA: TGCGCCAGCAGCCAGGGAGACAGGGCCTACGAGCAGTACTTC. This encodes CASSQGDRAYEQYF.